This TCR beta chain originates from a study of blood T cell repertoires in COVID-19. Across the study: Acute and convalescent COVID-19 specimens originated in the United States, Italy and Spain. T cells, B-cell-depleted T cells, or PBMCs provided the cDNA or gDNA that served as material.

Here immunoSEQ multiplex PCR was the method, and the copy in TCRdb shows in-frame clones only, minus some. Here the sample spans roughly 200,000 clones, more than 70% being singletons. This clonotype was sampled from a man aged 35 to 55 with active or convalescent COVID-19. The sample comprised peripheral blood.

Here the CDR3 reads CASSQGQGGAEAFF. The CDR3 DNA follows: TGTGCCAGCAGCCAAGGACAGGGGGGCGCTGAAGCTTTCTTT. V gene TRBV3-1 (or the pseudogene TRBV3-2) combines with J gene TRBJ1-1; 9 bases fit TRBD1. Germline-derived CDR1 and CDR2 are LGHDT and YNNKEL (reference sequence). Trimming removed 1 base from V and 6 bases from J; junction bases left unmatched: 3. This CDR3 spans 14 amino acids.